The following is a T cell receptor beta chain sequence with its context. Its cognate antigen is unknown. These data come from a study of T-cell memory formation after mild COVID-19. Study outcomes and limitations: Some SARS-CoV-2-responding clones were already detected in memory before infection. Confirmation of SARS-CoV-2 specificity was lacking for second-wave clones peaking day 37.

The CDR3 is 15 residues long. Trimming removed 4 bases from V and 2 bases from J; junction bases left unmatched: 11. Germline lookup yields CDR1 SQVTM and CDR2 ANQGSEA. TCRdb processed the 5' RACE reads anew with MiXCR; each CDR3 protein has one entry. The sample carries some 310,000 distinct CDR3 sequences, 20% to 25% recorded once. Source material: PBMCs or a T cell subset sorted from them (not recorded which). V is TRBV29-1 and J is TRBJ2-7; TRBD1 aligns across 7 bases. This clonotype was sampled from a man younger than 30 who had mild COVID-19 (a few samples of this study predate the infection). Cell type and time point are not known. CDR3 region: CSVVFPDRLTYEQYF. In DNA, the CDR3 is TGCAGCGTTGTTTTTCCGGACAGGCTGACCTACGAGCAGTACTTC.